This note documents a single T cell receptor beta chain sequence. The antigen is undetermined. The sample comes from a study of cytomegalovirus exposure and HLA in healthy donors. Findings of the study overall: Reportedly, TCR beta sequences accurately predicted HLA-A and HLA-B alleles in most subjects. In a later analysis, TCR beta V- and J-gene trimming was associated with a missense DCLRE1C variant.

The donors gave bone marrow, and they were healthy. This CDR3 spans 14 amino acids. V was shortened by 0 bases and J by 3 bases, with 9 bases between the two germline ends. Germline CDR1 is SGHRS and CDR2 is YFSETQ. The PCR employed 60 Vbeta primers together with 13 Jbeta primers. Repertoires were generated with immunoSEQ multiplex PCR, while TCRdb's copy carries only in-frame clones and drops some. The repertoire holds 110,000 to 150,000 clones, with approximately 78% as singletons. The chain links TRBV5-1 to TRBJ1-1, with D possibly matching TRBD1 (5 bases). The sequenced material came from PBMCs. The clonotype was recovered from a female donor in good health and CMV-seronegative. CDR3 sequence (DNA): TGCGCCAGCAGCTTGGGCAGGGTGGACACTGAAGCTTTCTTT. Protein: CASSLGRVDTEAFF.